This T cell receptor beta chain was profiled in a study of breast tumors, draining lymph nodes, adjacent tissues. A remark on this clonotype: No antigen is known for it.

Each CDR3 protein gets one entry after TCRdb re-called the multiplex PCR reads with MiXCR. Here the sample spans hundreds of thousands of distinct CDR3 sequences, about 32% being singletons. Study-wide results and limits: Compared with lymph nodes, tumors were less diverse; compared with nontumor tissue, more. Most tumor T cells seemingly derive from lymph node, then expand in tumor. Luminal-like breast cancer showed significantly higher tumor–nontumor repertoire similarity than basal-like.

Samples came from axillary lymph nodes draining the breast cancer. Sequenced: axillary lymph node tissue. The receptor was derived from a female donor with breast cancer. Some clones in this sample may be carry-over from other donors' samples.

The CDR3 is CASSSTGGREQFF. CDR3 in DNA: TGTGCCAGCAGCTCGACAGGGGGGCGTGAGCAGTTCTTC. The chain employs TRBV7-8 and TRBJ2-1; 9 positions agree with TRBD1. V shed 4 bases and J 9 bases; nucleotides not matched to a gene: 4. The CDR3 length is 13 residues. CDR1 is SGHVS, CDR2 FQNEAQ, per germline. The entire variable domain, with the rest obtained from reference TRBV7-8 and TRBJ2-1, is as follows: GAGVSQSPRYKVAKRGQDVALRCDPISGHVSLFWYQQALGQGPEFLTYFQNEAQLDKSGLPSDRFFAERPEGSVSTLKIQRTQQEDSAVYLCASSSTGGREQFFGPGTRLTVL.